The 25 T cell receptor beta chains below were found in one sample sequenced in a study of cytomegalovirus exposure and HLA in healthy donors. With 60 Vbeta and 13 Jbeta primers, the PCR was carried out. TCRdb's copy holds only in-frame clones and misses some; the assay was immunoSEQ multiplex PCR. This sample yields fewer than 250,000 clones, of which roughly 75% are seen a single time; about 4.8% belongs to the top ten. The sample taken for sequencing was PBMCs. Every receptor here comes from a man aged 25-45 years in good health and CMV-seropositive.

This clone was detected ten times or more. This rearrangement joins TRBV7-9 to TRBJ2-1; 13 nucleotides align to TRBD2. Germline V gene sequence: CDR1 SEHNR, CDR2 FQNEAQ (reference sequence). The CDR3 covers 15 residues. Losses at the gene ends were 7 bases for V and 2 bases for J; bases not matched to a gene: 2. The DNA for the CDR3 is TGTGCCAGCACTACTAGCGGGGGGGCCTACAATGAGCAGTTCTTC. As protein: CASTTSGGAYNEQFF.

The V and J genes are TRBV7-8 and TRBJ2-1, with D possibly matching TRBD1 (5 bases). This CDR3 has 12 residues. Trimming removed 3 bases from V and 9 bases from J, with 9 bases in between. The V gene's germline CDR1 is SGHVS and CDR2 FQNEAQ. CDR3 protein: CASSFRQFEQFF. CDR3 DNA sequence: TGTGCCAGCAGCTTCCGACAGTTTGAGCAGTTCTTC.

The J gene is TRBJ1-1, the V gene TRBV28, with 11 positions matching TRBD1. The germline gives CDR1 MDHEN, CDR2 SYDVKM. Unmatched junction bases numbered 14, after V lost 1 base and J lost 1 base. The CDR3 covers 20 residues. The CDR3: CASSLLGQGVDGFGNTEAFF. The CDR3 DNA is TGTGCCAGCAGTTTATTGGGACAGGGGGTAGACGGGTTCGGGAACACTGAAGCTTTCTTT. The full variable domain, completed using reference TRBV28 and TRBJ1-1, is DVKVTQSSRYLVKRTGEKVFLECVQDMDHENMFWYRQDPGLGLRLIYFSYDVKMKEKGDIPEGYSVSREKKERFSLILESASTNQTSMYLCASSLLGQGVDGFGNTEAFFGQGTRLTVV.

A remark on this clone: A read error may produce the germline difference seen at one junction end. This chain links TRBV6-5 with TRBJ1-5, with a tentative D call TRBD1 (6 bases). The CDR3 is 15 residues long. Per the germline V gene, CDR1 is MNHEY and CDR2 is SVGAGI. The CDR3 loop is CASSDSGDSGQPQHF. CDR3 in DNA: TGTGCCAGCAGTGACTCAGGGGACTCGGGGCAGCCCCAGCATTTT.

The chain couples TRBV28 to TRBJ1-5; 7 nucleotides line up with TRBD1. V was pared by 2 bases and J by 2 bases, with 0 bases of the junction left unmatched. This CDR3 comprises 14 residues. Germline V lookup: CDR1 MDHEN, CDR2 SYDVKM. The CDR3 DNA is TGTGCCAGCAGTTTACAGGGGGGCAATCAGCCCCAGCATTTT. The encoded protein is CASSLQGGNQPQHF.

V usage is TRBV4-1 and J usage is TRBJ2-1; D uncertain. The CDR3 covers 15 residues. The V gene's germline CDR1 is MGHRA and CDR2 YSYEKL. The ends were cut back, 4 bases at V and 0 bases at J, with 10 bases in the middle. In nucleotides, the CDR3 is TGCGCCAGCAGCCGCTATCATAGCTCCTACAATGAGCAGTTCTTC. Its protein is CASSRYHSSYNEQFF.

This clone was seen just once. The chain recombines TRBV6-1 with TRBJ2-7, with 7 bases that match TRBD1. CDR3 length equals 14 residues. V was pared by 4 bases and J by 3 bases, with 6 bases of the junction left unmatched. From germline, CDR1 is MNHNS and CDR2 SASEGT. CDR3 residues: CASSGQGKGYEQYF. The CDR3 DNA is TGTGCCAGCAGTGGACAGGGAAAAGGCTACGAGCAGTACTTC.

V is TRBV11-2 and J is TRBJ2-5; 7 bases are a match to TRBD1. Gene TRBJ2-7 matches the end of the DNA better, so the J call may be wrong. The germline gives CDR1 SGHAT, CDR2 FQNNGV. This CDR3 has 14 residues. The CDR3 sequence: CASSSRQGVYEQYF. CDR3 in DNA: TGTGCCAGCAGCTCCCGACAGGGAGTATACGAGCAGTACTTC.

The rearrangement links TRBV5-4 to TRBJ1-1, with 10 nucleotides matching TRBD1. V was clipped by 2 bases and J by 6 bases; unmatched bases: 10. Germline V gene sequence: CDR1 SGHNT, CDR2 YYREEE (reference sequence). CDR3 length: 16 residues. The CDR3 reads CASSLGQGVANPEAFF. The DNA for the CDR3 is TGTGCCAGCAGCTTAGGACAGGGGGTTGCAAACCCTGAAGCTTTCTTT.

The chain recombines TRBV19 with TRBJ2-5; tentatively, D is TRBD1 (6 bases). V was shortened by 7 bases and J by 5 bases, with 17 bases between the two germline ends. Looked up from germline, CDR1 is LNHDA and CDR2 is SQIVND (reference sequence). The CDR3 is made up of 14 amino acids. CDR3 region: CASNEGQFWETQYF. The CDR3 region has the DNA TGTGCCAGTAACGAAGGACAGTTCTGGGAGACCCAGTACTTC. Together with reference TRBV19 and TRBJ2-5, the CDR3 gives the full variable domain: DGGITQSPKYLFRKEGQNVTLSCEQNLNHDAMYWYRQDPGQGLRLIYYSQIVNDFQKGDIAEGYSVSREKKESFPLTVTSAQKNPTAFYLCASNEGQFWETQYFGPGTRLLVL.

The chain links TRBV29-1 to TRBJ2-7; 7 positions match TRBD1. V lost 5 bases to trimming and J lost 7 bases; unmatched junction nucleotides: 8. Germline V gene sequence: CDR1 SQVTM, CDR2 ANQGSEA. CDR3 length: 12 residues. This CDR3 reads CSVLGGLGEQYF. CDR3 sequence (DNA): TGCAGCGTTCTAGGGGGCTTGGGGGAGCAGTACTTC.

This chain uses TRBV28 with TRBJ1-5; 9 nucleotides match TRBD1. Trimming removed 3 bases from V and 6 bases from J; junction bases left unmatched: 9. The CDR3 is 16 residues long. The germline V gene has CDR1 MDHEN and CDR2 SYDVKM. The CDR3 nucleotides are TGTGCCAGCAGTTTCCCCGGGACAGGGCGCGGTCAGCCCCAGCATTTT. Amino acids: CASSFPGTGRGQPQHF.

The chain is built from TRBV7-8 and TRBJ1-4; TRBD1 might be the D (5 bases). Trimming removed 4 bases from V and 1 base from J, with 7 bases in between. The CDR3 runs 14 residues. Germline V gene lookup returns CDR1 SGHVS and CDR2 FQNEAQ. CDR3 protein: CASSSQGTNEKLFF. The CDR3 coding sequence is TGTGCCAGCAGCTCTCAGGGAACTAATGAAAAACTGTTTTTT.

This clone was seen a few times. The rearrangement joins TRBV6-5 to TRBJ2-5, with 10 nucleotides matching TRBD1. The CDR3 is 15 amino acids. V shed 8 bases, J shed 5 bases, and the junction held 11 bases outside the gene matches. Germline V gene sequence: CDR1 MNHEY, CDR2 SVGAGI. CDR3 region: CASGWDRGMVETQYF. The CDR3 DNA reads as TGTGCCAGCGGTTGGGACAGGGGAATGGTCGAGACCCAGTACTTC.

The J gene is TRBJ2-7, the V gene TRBV15, with TRBD2 identical over 7 bases. There are 16 residues in the CDR3. Germline-derived CDR1 and CDR2 are LNHNV and YYDKDF (reference sequence). Germline trimming cut 4 bases from V and 4 bases from J; bases unmatched to any gene: 13. This chain's CDR3 is CATSTKGWAGAYEQYF. Here the CDR3 DNA reads TGTGCCACCAGCACCAAGGGTTGGGCGGGAGCGTACGAGCAGTACTTC.

The chain joins TRBV6-6 to TRBJ2-2, with D maybe TRBD1 (6 bases). Trimming cost V 2 bases and J 2 bases, with 9 bases left between them. CDR3 length equals 15 residues. The V gene's germline CDR1 is MNHNY and CDR2 SVGAGI (reference sequence). The CDR3 nucleotides are TGTGCCAGCAGTTACAGACAGGAAAACACCGGGGAGCTGTTTTTT. Translated, it gives CASSYRQENTGELFF.

The CDR3 protein is CASSSNPGTARGYTF. Written as DNA, the CDR3 is TGTGCCAGCAGCTCAAATCCCGGGACAGCACGGGGCTACACCTTC. V and J are TRBV7-3 and TRBJ1-2, with 7 bases fitting TRBD1. Trimming cost V 4 bases and J 8 bases; bases outside gene matches: 13. The CDR3 is 15 residues long. Germline values: CDR1 SGHTA, CDR2 FQGTGA.

This chain uses TRBV7-9 with TRBJ2-5; a possible D gene is TRBD1 (6 bases). Germline V gives CDR1 SEHNR, CDR2 FQNEAQ (reference sequence). The CDR3 consists of 14 residues. Trimming pared 5 bases from V and 2 bases from J, leaving 12 bases between. The CDR3: CASSRATGQETQYF. The CDR3 DNA reads as TGTGCCAGCAGCCGTGCCACAGGGCAAGAGACCCAGTACTTC.

This rearrangement joins TRBV7-3 to TRBJ2-5; TRBD1 matches at 8 bases. The V and J ends lost 5 bases and 3 bases, in that order; junction bases with no gene match: 8. This CDR3 is 15 amino acids long. Germline V gene data show CDR1 as SGHTA and CDR2 as FQGTGA. The CDR3 reads CASSPTGVVEETQYF. The CDR3 nucleotides are TGTGCCAGCAGCCCGACAGGGGTAGTGGAAGAGACCCAGTACTTC. Variable domain in full (rest from reference TRBV7-3 and TRBJ2-5): GAGVSQTPSNKVTEKGKYVELRCDPISGHTALYWYRQSLGQGPEFLIYFQGTGAADDSGLPNDRFFAVRPEGSVSTLKIQRTERGDSAVYLCASSPTGVVEETQYFGPGTRLLVL.

The sample holds a few counts of this clone. This rearrangement joins TRBV7-9 to TRBJ2-3; possible D gene TRBD1, 5 bases. Germline V gene lookup returns CDR1 SEHNR and CDR2 FQNEAQ (reference sequence). The CDR3 contains 18 residues. Trimming shortened V by 2 bases and J by 4 bases, and 22 bases separated the two germline ends. CDR3 region: CASSLPLRFAGNADTQYF. The CDR3 coding sequence is TGTGCCAGCAGCTTACCTCTACGATTCGCAGGGAACGCAGATACGCAGTATTTT.

The chain employs TRBV4-1 and TRBJ2-5; 8 bases map to TRBD1. The CDR3 is 17 amino acids. The junction had 12 bases not matched to a gene; V was cut back by 4 bases and J by 2 bases. Germline-derived CDR1 and CDR2 are MGHRA and YSYEKL. CDR3 sequence: CASSPVEQGGPQETQYF. The CDR3 DNA reads as TGCGCCAGCAGCCCGGTGGAACAGGGGGGCCCTCAAGAGACCCAGTACTTC.

The chain links TRBV19 to TRBJ1-5; no clear D gene. There are 12 residues in the CDR3. V lost 5 bases and J lost 7, with 9 bases in between. Germline V lookup: CDR1 LNHDA, CDR2 SQIVND (reference sequence). CDR3 protein: CASSGGLQPQHF. The CDR3 coding sequence is TGTGCCAGTAGTGGCGGGTTGCAGCCCCAGCATTTT.

The rearrangement joins TRBV5-1 to TRBJ2-5, with D maybe TRBD1 (6 bases). The germline CDR1 and CDR2 sequences are SGHRS and YFSETQ. The germline V and J ends were trimmed by 2 bases and 6 bases, with 11 bases remaining between them. CDR3 length equals 13 residues. CDR3 loop: CASSFGQGQTQYF. CDR3 bases: TGCGCCAGCAGCTTTGGGCAGGGGCAGACCCAGTACTTC.

The chain joins TRBV30 to TRBJ1-1; 10 nucleotides align to TRBD1. The CDR3 totals 15 residues. With V trimmed by 3 bases and J by 7 bases, 11 bases remained unmatched. Germline V CDR1 and CDR2: GTSNPN, SVGIG (reference sequence). CDR3 coding DNA: TGTGCCTGGAGACTACTCGGGACAGGGGTTAATGAAGCTTTCTTT. Its protein is CAWRLLGTGVNEAFF.

The rearrangement joins TRBV2 to TRBJ1-2, with D tentatively TRBD1 (6 bases). The V end was cut by 6 bases, the J end by 4 bases, with 15 bases between. CDR3 length: 14 amino acids. Germline CDR1 and CDR2: SNHLY and FYNNEI. The CDR3 sequence: CASRGASGSYGYTF. The DNA for the CDR3 is TGTGCCAGCAGGGGGGCCTCGGGGAGCTATGGCTACACCTTC.